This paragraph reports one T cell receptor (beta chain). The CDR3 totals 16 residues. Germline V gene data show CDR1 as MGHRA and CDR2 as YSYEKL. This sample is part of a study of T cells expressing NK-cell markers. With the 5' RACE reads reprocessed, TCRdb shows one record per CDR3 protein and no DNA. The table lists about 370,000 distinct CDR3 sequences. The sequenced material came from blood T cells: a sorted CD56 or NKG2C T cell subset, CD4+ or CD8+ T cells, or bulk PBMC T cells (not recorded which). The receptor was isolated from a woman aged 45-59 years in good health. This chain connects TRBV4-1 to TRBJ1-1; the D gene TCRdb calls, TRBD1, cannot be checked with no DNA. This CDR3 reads CASSQSSRGMNTEAFF.